The 29 T cell receptor beta chains presented below share a single source sample, sequenced in a study of T cells in Graves' hyperthyroidism and ophthalmopathy. TCR beta CDR3 sequences were amplified from RNA transcripts. The HTBI primer set served for first-round RT-PCR of the TCR CDR3. TCRdb independently ran MiXCR on the multiplex PCR reads; one entry per CDR3 protein. This sample has 350,000 to 400,000 distinct CDR3 sequences, with about 18% found just once. The specimen was blood. These receptors all stem from a woman under 30 with Graves' hyperthyroidism.

Worth noting for this clonotype: A much larger clone lies one base from this, so it may be a read error. The V and J genes are TRBV28 and TRBJ2-7; the D gene is possibly TRBD2 (5 bases). The CDR3 length is 15 residues. Germline V CDR1 and CDR2: MDHEN, SYDVKM. This CDR3 is CASSPPGSGSYEQHF. CDR3 nucleotides: TGTGCCAGCAGTCCCCCGGGATCAGGTAGCTACGAGCAGCACTTC. Full variable domain (outside the CDR3, taken from reference TRBV28 and TRBJ2-7): DVKVTQSSRYLVKRTGEKVFLECVQDMDHENMFWYRQDPGLGLRLIYFSYDVKMKEKGDIPEGYSVSREKKERFSLILESASTNQTSMYLCASSPPGSGSYEQHFGPGTRLTVT.

This clonotype was seen ten or more times. V is TRBV6-2 or TRBV6-3 and J is TRBJ1-2; 9 nucleotides align to TRBD1. CDR1 is MNHEY, CDR2 SVGEGT, per germline. Trimming cost V 0 bases and J 1 base; bases outside gene matches: 12. This CDR3 is 19 amino acids long. The CDR3 loop reads CASSYSADRGFLDNYGYTF. For the CDR3, the DNA is TGTGCCAGCAGTTACTCGGCGGACAGGGGATTCTTGGATAACTATGGCTACACCTTC.

This clonotype was seen more than once but under ten times. The J gene is TRBJ2-2, the V gene TRBV11-2; 9 bases fit TRBD1. Germline V gene lookup returns CDR1 SGHAT and CDR2 FQNNGV. V dropped 6 bases and J dropped 6; count of bases not matched to a gene: 8. This CDR3 contains 15 residues. The chain's CDR3 is CASRRGQGISGELFF. CDR3 nucleotide sequence: TGTGCCAGCAGAAGGGGACAGGGAATATCCGGGGAGCTGTTTTTT.

This clonotype was detected ten times or more. The chain links TRBV2 to TRBJ2-7, with 10 nucleotides matching TRBD1. The CDR3 spans 16 residues. J was trimmed by 1 base and V by 5 bases; bases with no gene match: 8. Germline V CDR1 and CDR2: SNHLY, FYNNEI. CDR3 sequence (DNA): TGTGCCAGCAGTACACCTCGGGACAGGGGTTCCTACGAGCAGTACTTC. It codes for CASSTPRDRGSYEQYF.

The gene calls are TRBV6-2 or TRBV6-3 and TRBJ1-2; D remains unclear. This CDR3 comprises 13 residues. The V gene's germline CDR1 is MNHEY and CDR2 SVGEGT. Trimming removed 2 bases from V and 6 bases from J, with 10 bases in between. The CDR3 protein is CASSYIREDGYTF. CDR3 nucleotides: TGTGCCAGCAGTTACATACGAGAGGATGGCTACACCTTC.

In this sample, this clonotype turned up many times. The chain employs TRBV14 and TRBJ1-2; D unresolved. Looked up from germline, CDR1 is SGHDN and CDR2 is FVKESK. This CDR3 is built from 15 residues. The V end lost 1 base, the J end lost 5 bases, and 14 bases lay between the germline ends. The CDR3 reads CASSQGLATVYGYTF. In nucleotides, the CDR3 is TGTGCCAGCAGCCAAGGTTTAGCGACGGTATATGGCTACACCTTC.

In this sample, this clonotype turned up many times. V and J are TRBV20-1 and TRBJ1-1; D might be TRBD1 (6 bases). Germline V gene sequence: CDR1 DFQATT, CDR2 SNEGSKA (reference sequence). The CDR3 extends over 15 amino acids. The V end lost 3 bases, the J end lost 0 bases, and 14 bases lay between the germline ends. The CDR3 region has the DNA TGCAGTGCTAGTCGGGGGGCTGGGATGAACACTGAAGCTTTCTTT. Translation: CSASRGAGMNTEAFF.

The rearrangement joins TRBV6-5 to TRBJ2-2, with D possibly called TRBD1 or TRBD2 (5 bases each). CDR3 length: 16 amino acids. Germline V gene lookup returns CDR1 MNHEY and CDR2 SVGAGI. Trimming stripped 0 bases from V and 7 bases from J, with 15 bases between. The CDR3 reads CASSYSSQGVGGELFF. The CDR3, as DNA: TGTGCCAGCAGTTACTCGTCTCAGGGAGTCGGCGGGGAGCTGTTTTTT.

As regards this clonotype: A read error is possible here, since a much larger clone lies one base away. The CDR3 here is CASSPAGRSMNTEAFF. The CDR3 DNA is TGTGCCAGCAGCCCCGCAGGGCGGAGTATGAACACTGAAGCTTTCTTT. The chain is built from TRBV13 and TRBJ1-1; maybe TRBD1 (5 bases). The CDR3 runs to 16 residues. V lost 5 bases and J lost 0, with 16 bases in between. Per the germline V gene, CDR1 is PRHDT and CDR2 is FYEKMQ (reference sequence).

The sample holds a few counts of this clonotype. DNA for the CDR3: TGTGCCAGCAGTGGGTGGGGCGGGGGGGTCCGGGAGACCCAGTACTTC. Its protein is CASSGWGGGVRETQYF. The V and J genes are TRBV28 and TRBJ2-5, with TRBD2 matching 9 bases. Germline values: CDR1 MDHEN, CDR2 SYDVKM. V was pared by 5 bases and J by 5 bases, with 12 bases of the junction left unmatched. The CDR3 runs to 16 residues.

This clonotype was seen ten or more times. The V gene is TRBV12-3 or TRBV12-4, the J gene TRBJ1-1; tentative D call: TRBD1 (5 bases). V was pared by 4 bases and J by 6 bases, with 12 bases between. This CDR3 is 13 amino acids long. Here the CDR3 reads CASSSQIGAEAFF. The CDR3, as DNA: TGTGCCAGCAGTTCCCAGATAGGGGCTGAAGCTTTCTTT.

As for this clonotype: At one boundary the junction diverges from the germline segment, which might be a read error. The chain carries TRBV9 and TRBJ1-2, with D hard to call. Germline-derived CDR1 and CDR2 are SGDLS and YYNGEE. This CDR3 has 14 amino acids. CDR3 DNA: TGTGCTAGCAGCCCCCGTTTGAGCATCGATGGCTACACCTTC. The encoded protein is CASSPRLSIDGYTF.

This clonotype has ten or more counts. The chain combines TRBV5-1 with TRBJ1-2; D call uncertain. The CDR3 loop spans 13 amino acids. CDR1 is SGHRS, CDR2 YFSETQ, per germline. V lost 2 bases to trimming and J lost 8 bases, with 13 bases between them. In nucleotides, the CDR3 is TGCGCCAGCAGCTTCCGGGCGGGAGAGGGCTACACCTTC. Protein sequence: CASSFRAGEGYTF.

This clonotype has ten or more counts. The chain couples TRBV5-1 to TRBJ2-7, with a tentative D call TRBD2 (6 bases). Germline CDR1 reads SGHRS; CDR2 reads YFSETQ. Trimming removed 2 bases at V and 3 bases at J, with 15 bases between. CDR3 length equals 15 residues. The CDR3 reads CASSFLHGGSYEQYF. CDR3 nucleotide sequence: TGCGCCAGCAGCTTTCTTCACGGGGGAAGCTACGAGCAGTACTTC.

This clonotype was observed many times. The chain combines TRBV6-5 with TRBJ1-3; D not resolved. The germline V and J ends were trimmed by 0 bases and 4 bases, with 7 bases remaining between them. Germline CDR1 reads MNHEY; CDR2 reads SVGAGI. The CDR3 loop spans 14 amino acids. The CDR3 DNA follows: TGTGCCAGCAGTTACTCGAATGGAGGAAACACCATATATTTT. Its translation: CASSYSNGGNTIYF.

This clonotype was recorded many times. The chain carries TRBV12-3 or TRBV12-4 and TRBJ1-2, with D hard to call. This CDR3 has 15 residues. V gave up 1 base and J gave up 1 base, with 10 bases separating them. CDR3 protein: CASSLVRRINYGYTF. DNA of the CDR3: TGTGCCAGCAGTTTAGTCCGGAGGATTAACTATGGCTACACCTTC.

The chain employs TRBV12-3 or TRBV12-4 and TRBJ1-2; no firm D call. The CDR3 is 11 amino acids. Trimming removed 6 bases at V and 6 bases at J, with 8 bases between. The CDR3 region has the DNA TGTGCCAGCAGGTCGGGGAATGGCTACACCTTC. Protein: CASRSGNGYTF.

This clonotype has a count of ten or more. This chain connects TRBV11-2 to TRBJ1-1, with unresolved D. V was cut by 5 bases and J by 1 base, with 17 bases left in between. The length of the CDR3 is 16 residues. The germline CDR1 and CDR2 sequences are SGHAT and FQNNGV. The CDR3 DNA sequence: TGTGCCAGCAGCCCTAGGCCACGGGCTACGAACACTGAAGCTTTCTTT. Translated: CASSPRPRATNTEAFF. The variable domain in full, with the rest retrieved from reference TRBV11-2 and TRBJ1-1, is EAGVAQSPRYKIIEKRQSVAFWCNPISGHATLYWYQQILGQGPKLLIQFQNNGVVDDSQLPKDRFSAERLKGVDSTLKIQPAKLEDSAVYLCASSPRPRATNTEAFFGQGTRLTVV.

This clonotype was counted many times. The V gene is TRBV3-1, the J gene TRBJ1-5; weak D call: TRBD1 (6 bases). Germline CDR1 LGHDT, CDR2 YNNKEL (reference sequence). This CDR3 comprises 16 residues. Deletions cut 4 bases from V and 3 bases from J, with 16 bases between. The CDR3 here is CASSPSTGSLNQPQHF. The CDR3 coding sequence is TGTGCCAGCAGCCCATCGACAGGATCCCTCAATCAGCCCCAGCATTTT.

This chain connects TRBV6-5 to TRBJ1-1; D not certain. V lost 6 bases and J lost 3, with 14 bases in between. The CDR3 has 14 residues. Germline CDR1 MNHEY, CDR2 SVGAGI. The CDR3 DNA reads TGTGCCAGCAGATATACGGACGGGGACACTGAAGCTTTCTTT. Translation gives CASRYTDGDTEAFF.

This clonotype was detected only once. The chain links TRBV19 to TRBJ1-2, with D possibly TRBD1 on 5 matching bases. The CDR3 covers 13 residues. The V end was cut by 6 bases, the J end by 0 bases, with 8 bases between. CDR1 LNHDA and CDR2 SQIVND come from the germline V gene (reference sequence). CDR3 sequence: CASRETANYGYTF. In DNA, the CDR3 is TGTGCCAGTAGAGAGACAGCTAACTATGGCTACACCTTC.

This clonotype was observed many times. The V gene is TRBV20-1, the J gene TRBJ2-3, with TRBD1 as a possible D gene (5 bases). In germline, CDR1 is DFQATT, CDR2 SNEGSKA (reference sequence). Trimming left V 1 base short and J 2 bases short, with 13 bases between. The CDR3 contains 15 residues. The DNA for the CDR3 is TGCAGTGCTAGAGGCTACCAGGGATTCACAGATACGCAGTATTTT. It translates to CSARGYQGFTDTQYF.

The chain recombines TRBV6-1 with TRBJ1-1; D unresolved. Germline V gives CDR1 MNHNS, CDR2 SASEGT. This CDR3 is built from 13 residues. V was clipped by 2 bases and J by 2 bases, with 6 bases between them. The CDR3: CASSEHGNTEAFF. CDR3 coding DNA: TGTGCCAGCAGTGAACATGGTAACACTGAAGCTTTCTTT.

This clonotype was recorded at least ten times. The rearrangement uses TRBV6-5 and TRBJ1-5; unclear D gene. The length of the CDR3 is 16 residues. Trimming left V 4 bases short and J 0 bases short, with 13 bases between. Germline CDR1 and CDR2: MNHEY and SVGAGI. CDR3 DNA sequence: TGTGCCAGCAGTTCGGGCGTTTACTATAGCAATCAGCCCCAGCATTTT. Its protein is CASSSGVYYSNQPQHF.

This clonotype was counted a few times. The rearrangement links TRBV3-1 to TRBJ1-1; unclear D gene. Between the trimmed V and J ends, which lost 0 bases and 4 bases, there was a span of 9 bases. This CDR3 comprises 14 residues. Germline V gives CDR1 LGHDT, CDR2 YNNKEL (reference sequence). In DNA, the CDR3 is TGTGCCAGCAGCCAAGATTCCGGGCGCACTGAAGCTTTCTTT. Amino acids: CASSQDSGRTEAFF.

This clonotype was seen many times. The chain recombines TRBV6-2 or TRBV6-3 with TRBJ1-1; D not certain. The CDR3 runs to 13 residues. Between the trimmed V and J ends, which lost 10 bases and 3 bases, there was a span of 15 bases. Germline V gene lookup returns CDR1 MNHEY and CDR2 SVGEGT. For the CDR3, the DNA is TGTGCCATACTTGAGGCCCCGGACACTGAAGCTTTCTTT. The encoded protein is CAILEAPDTEAFF.

There are many counts of this clonotype. The V call is TRBV5-1, the J call TRBJ1-1; D is perhaps TRBD1 (6 bases). This CDR3 has 14 amino acids. Germline CDR1 SGHRS, CDR2 YFSETQ. Trimming pared 4 bases from V and 2 bases from J, leaving 12 bases between. The CDR3 bases are TGCGCCAGCAGCAACCAGGGGACCAACACTGAAGCTTTCTTT. This gives the protein CASSNQGTNTEAFF.

This clonotype was counted at least ten times. The V and J genes are TRBV30 and TRBJ2-2; 9 bases agree with TRBD1. Per germline, CDR1 GTSNPN and CDR2 SVGIG (reference sequence). The CDR3 is 14 residues long. The junction had 4 bases not matched to a gene; V was cut back by 7 bases and J by 1 base. This CDR3 is CASRTGVNTGELFF. For the CDR3, the DNA is TGTGCCTCTCGGACAGGGGTGAACACCGGGGAGCTGTTTTTT.

This clonotype was counted at least ten times. V usage is TRBV29-1 and J usage is TRBJ2-7, with 7 bases aligning to TRBD1. The germline CDR1 and CDR2 sequences are SQVTM and ANQGSEA. The CDR3 runs to 13 residues. J gave up 0 bases and V 4 bases, and 3 bases lay outside the gene matches. CDR3 residues: CSVGRDSSYEQYF. For the CDR3, the DNA is TGCAGCGTTGGCCGGGACAGCTCCTACGAGCAGTACTTC.